This T cell receptor beta chain was sequenced in a study of blood T cell repertoires in COVID-19. Overall study: COVID-19 samples collected from the United States, Italy and Spain covered acute and convalescent phases. PBMCs, B-cell-depleted T cells, or T cells provided the cDNA or gDNA that made up the material.

Seattle patients were enrolled while actively infected and followed longitudinally. Original processing notes: Scientists estimated how many nucleated cells there were by amplifying reference gene primers. Produced via immunoSEQ multiplex PCR; TCRdb's table is partial and in-frame only. That table furnishes V, J and clone size, whereas the DNA furnished D and trimming. The repertoire holds 150,000 to 200,000 clones, with 87% as singletons. Germline CDR1 LNHDA, CDR2 SQIVND (reference sequence). Trimming cost V 5 bases and J 6 bases; bases outside gene matches: 5. The CDR3 extends over 15 amino acids. This receptor was identified in a woman between 65 and 79 years old with COVID-19, enrolled during active disease. This chain uses TRBV19 with TRBJ1-6; 9 nucleotides agree with TRBD1. The specimen sequenced was peripheral blood. For the CDR3, the DNA is TGTGCCAGTAGTCGGGACAGGGCCTCTAATTCACCCCTCCACTTT. It is translated as CASSRDRASNSPLHF.